Given below is one T cell receptor beta chain in context. The antigen remains undetermined. With 5 bases removed from V and 4 bases from J, the gap between germline ends came to 15 bases. The V gene's germline CDR1 is MNHEY and CDR2 SVGEGT. This CDR3 has 15 amino acids. This record belongs to a study of T-cell reconstitution after alpha-beta-depleted transplantation in children. Study-level findings and limits: Some patients owed their high day-60 TCRbeta diversity to surviving recipient T cells and thymic progenitors.

TCRbeta library construction was performed incorporating unique molecular identifiers. TCRdb ran MiXCR on the PCR reads and lists one entry per CDR3 protein. The data contain approximately 980,000 distinct CDR3 sequences, roughly 29% of them seen just once; the ten biggest clones take up over 25%. The sequence derives from a boy less than two years old who had a stem cell transplant for SCID, so the T cells may come from the graft donor. The chain links TRBV6-2 or TRBV6-3 to TRBJ2-1, with D possibly TRBD2 on 6 matching bases. The source was PBMCs, mostly from graft donor cells, collected 360 days after TCRalphabeta/CD19-depleted stem cell transplant. CDR3 sequence (DNA): TGTGCCAGCAGTCGGGACTTCGGACGGTACAATGAGCAGTTCTTC. Translated, it gives CASSRDFGRYNEQFF.